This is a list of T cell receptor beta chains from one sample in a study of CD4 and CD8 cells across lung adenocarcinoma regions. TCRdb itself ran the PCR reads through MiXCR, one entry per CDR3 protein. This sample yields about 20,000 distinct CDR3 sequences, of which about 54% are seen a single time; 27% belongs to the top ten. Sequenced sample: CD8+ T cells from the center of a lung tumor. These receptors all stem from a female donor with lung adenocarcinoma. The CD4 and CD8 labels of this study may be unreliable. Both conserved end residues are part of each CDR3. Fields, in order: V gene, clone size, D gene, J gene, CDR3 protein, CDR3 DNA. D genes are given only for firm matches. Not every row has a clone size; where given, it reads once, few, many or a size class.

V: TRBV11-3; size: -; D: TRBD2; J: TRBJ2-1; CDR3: CASSAGTSGRGPHNEQFF; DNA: TGTGCCAGCAGCGCTGGGACTAGCGGGAGGGGCCCCCACAATGAGCAGTTCTTC
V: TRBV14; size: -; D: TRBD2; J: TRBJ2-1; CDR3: CASSPWTSGRNEQFF; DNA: TGTGCCAGCAGCCCATGGACTAGCGGGAGGAATGAGCAGTTCTTC
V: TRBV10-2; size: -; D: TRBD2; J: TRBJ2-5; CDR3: CASGGFGSGDQDTQYF; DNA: TGCGCCAGCGGGGGGTTCGGGAGCGGGGACCAAGACACCCAGTACTTC
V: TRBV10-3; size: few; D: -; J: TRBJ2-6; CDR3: CAISRSPSGANVLTF; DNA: TGTGCCATCAGTAGAAGTCCCTCTGGGGCCAACGTCCTGACTTTC
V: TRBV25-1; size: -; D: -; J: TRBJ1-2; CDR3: CASSAGDGYTF; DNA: TGTGCCAGCAGTGCCGGGGATGGCTACACCTTC
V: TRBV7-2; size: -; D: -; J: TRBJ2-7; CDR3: CASSPKVGSEQYF; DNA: TGTGCCAGCAGCCCCAAAGTGGGTTCCGAGCAGTACTTC
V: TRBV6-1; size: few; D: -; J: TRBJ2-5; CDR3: CASRPVGETQYF; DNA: TGTGCCAGCAGGCCCGTCGGAGAGACCCAGTACTTC
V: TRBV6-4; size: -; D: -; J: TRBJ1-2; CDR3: CASSDSGSSYTF; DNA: TGTGCCAGCAGTGATTCAGGGAGTAGCTACACCTTC
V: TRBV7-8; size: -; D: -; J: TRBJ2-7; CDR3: CASSKQHSSYEQYF; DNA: TGTGCCAGCAGCAAACAACACAGCTCCTACGAGCAGTACTTC
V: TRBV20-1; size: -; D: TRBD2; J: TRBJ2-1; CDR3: CSASGGGEQFF; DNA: TGCAGTGCTAGTGGCGGGGGTGAGCAGTTCTTC
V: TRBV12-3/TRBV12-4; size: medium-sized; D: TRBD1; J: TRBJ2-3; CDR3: CASSAPGTGFRNTDTQYF; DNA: TGTGCCAGCAGTGCCCCCGGGACAGGGTTTCGGAACACAGATACGCAGTATTTT
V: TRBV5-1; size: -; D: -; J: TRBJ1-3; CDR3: CASSLWQGSGNTIYF; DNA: TGCGCCAGCAGCTTGTGGCAGGGCTCTGGAAACACCATATATTTT
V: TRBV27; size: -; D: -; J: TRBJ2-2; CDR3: CASSYRNTGELFF; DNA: TGTGCCAGCAGCTACCGGAACACCGGGGAGCTGTTTTTT
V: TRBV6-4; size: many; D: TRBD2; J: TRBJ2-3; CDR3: CASSDRSCGRRSTDTQYF; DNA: TGTGCCAGCAGTGACCGGTCTTGCGGGAGACGTAGCACAGATACGCAGTATTTT
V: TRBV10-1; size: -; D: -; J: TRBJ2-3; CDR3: CASSESDLARDQETQYF; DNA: TGCGCCAGCAGTGAGTCCGACCTAGCCCGAGACCAAGAGACCCAGTATTTT
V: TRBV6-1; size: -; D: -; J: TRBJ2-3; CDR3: CASSSPGGNQDTQYF; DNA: TGTGCCAGCAGCTCCCCCGGCGGAAACCAAGATACGCAGTATTTT
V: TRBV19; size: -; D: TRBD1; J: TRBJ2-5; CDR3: CASSVGQGMGVTQYF; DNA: TGTGCCAGTAGTGTGGGACAGGGGATGGGAGTGACCCAGTACTTC
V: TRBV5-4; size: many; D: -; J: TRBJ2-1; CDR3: CASSVGAGTPSYNEQFF; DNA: TGTGCCAGCAGCGTCGGAGCCGGGACTCCATCCTACAATGAGCAGTTCTTC
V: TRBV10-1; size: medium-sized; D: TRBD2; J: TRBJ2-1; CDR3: CASSESSGSAEQFF; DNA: TGCGCCAGCAGTGAGTCGAGCGGGAGCGCTGAGCAGTTCTTC
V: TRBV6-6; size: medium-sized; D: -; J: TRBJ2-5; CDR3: CASRRGAGETQYF; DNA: TGTGCCAGCAGACGTGGGGCAGGAGAGACCCAGTACTTC
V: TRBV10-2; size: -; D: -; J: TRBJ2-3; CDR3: CATGRCDHNTQYF; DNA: TGCGCCACGGGGCGGTGCGACCACAATACGCAGTATTTC
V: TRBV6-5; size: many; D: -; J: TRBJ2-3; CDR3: CASTNYGGTSTDTQYF; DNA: TGTGCCAGCACCAACTACGGGGGCACGAGCACAGATACGCAGTATTTT
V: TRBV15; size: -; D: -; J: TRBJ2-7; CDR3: CATSRVPDKFYHEQYF; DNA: TGTGCCACCAGCAGAGTACCTGACAAATTCTACCACGAGCAGTACTTC
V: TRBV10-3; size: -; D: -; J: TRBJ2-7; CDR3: CAISDIQGLLYEQYF; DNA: TGTGCCATCAGTGACATACAGGGTCTTCTCTACGAGCAGTACTTC
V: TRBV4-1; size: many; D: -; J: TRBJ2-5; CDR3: CASSQEGPQGETQYF; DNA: TGCGCCAGCAGCCAAGAAGGTCCGCAGGGAGAGACCCAGTACTTC
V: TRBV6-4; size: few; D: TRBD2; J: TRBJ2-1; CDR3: CASRPVSGRGEQFF; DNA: TGTGCCAGCCGACCCGTCAGCGGGAGGGGTGAGCAGTTCTTC
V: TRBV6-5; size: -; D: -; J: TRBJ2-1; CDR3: CASSSFLGGAYDEQYF; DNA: TGTGCCAGCAGTTCGTTTCTAGGGGGGGCCTACGATGAGCAGTATTTC
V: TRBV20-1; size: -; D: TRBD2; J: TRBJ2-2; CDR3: CSAPAGGLAGPTGELFF; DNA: TGCAGTGCACCCGCGGGGGGACTAGCGGGACCAACCGGGGAGCTGTTTTTT
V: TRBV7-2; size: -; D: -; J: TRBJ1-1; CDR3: CASSLAVGGIEAFF; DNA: TGTGCCAGCAGCTTAGCGGTTGGGGGGATTGAAGCTTTCTTT
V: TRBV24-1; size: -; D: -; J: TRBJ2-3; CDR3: CATSRGDTQYF; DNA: TGTGCCACCAGTCGTGGAGATACGCAGTATTTT
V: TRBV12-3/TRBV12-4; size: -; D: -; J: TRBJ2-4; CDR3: CASSARGTGLWAKNTQYF; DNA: TGTGCCAGCAGTGCCCGCGGCACAGGGCTGTGGGCCAAAAATACTCAGTATTTC
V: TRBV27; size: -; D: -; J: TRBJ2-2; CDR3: CASSWGPSNTGELFF; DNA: TGTGCCAGCAGTTGGGGTCCTTCGAACACCGGGGAGCTGTTTTTT
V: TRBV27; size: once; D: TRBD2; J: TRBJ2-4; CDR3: CASRGLGVRDKKIQYF; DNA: TGTGCCAGCAGGGGACTAGGGGTGCGCGACAAAAAGATTCAGTACTTC
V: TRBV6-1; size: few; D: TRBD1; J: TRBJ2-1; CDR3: CASRKTGSVTEQFF; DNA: TGTGCCAGCAGGAAGACAGGGTCCGTCACTGAGCAGTTCTTC
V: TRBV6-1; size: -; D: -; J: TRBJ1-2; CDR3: CASSEAYTPNYGYTF; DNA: TGTGCCAGCAGTGAAGCCTATACTCCAAACTATGGCTACACCTTC
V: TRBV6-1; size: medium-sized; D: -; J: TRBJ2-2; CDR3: CASMNSGNTGELFF; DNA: TGTGCCAGCATGAATTCGGGTAACACCGGGGAGCTGTTTTTT
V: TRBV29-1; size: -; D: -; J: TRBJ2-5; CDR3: CSGLPWGAGETQYF; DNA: TGCAGCGGCCTCCCCTGGGGGGCAGGTGAGACCCAGTACTTC
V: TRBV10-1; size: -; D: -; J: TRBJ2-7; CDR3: CASSEGHSYEQYF; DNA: TGCGCCAGCAGTGAGGGACACTCCTACGAGCAGTACTTC
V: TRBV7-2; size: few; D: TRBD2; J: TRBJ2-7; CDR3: CASSSRPAGDSYEQYF; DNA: TGTGCCAGCAGCTCTAGACCAGCGGGGGACTCCTACGAGCAGTACTTC
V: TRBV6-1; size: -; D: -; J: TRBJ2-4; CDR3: CATGPGATNMQYF; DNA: TGTGCCACGGGGCCGGGGGCCACAAACATGCAGTACTTC